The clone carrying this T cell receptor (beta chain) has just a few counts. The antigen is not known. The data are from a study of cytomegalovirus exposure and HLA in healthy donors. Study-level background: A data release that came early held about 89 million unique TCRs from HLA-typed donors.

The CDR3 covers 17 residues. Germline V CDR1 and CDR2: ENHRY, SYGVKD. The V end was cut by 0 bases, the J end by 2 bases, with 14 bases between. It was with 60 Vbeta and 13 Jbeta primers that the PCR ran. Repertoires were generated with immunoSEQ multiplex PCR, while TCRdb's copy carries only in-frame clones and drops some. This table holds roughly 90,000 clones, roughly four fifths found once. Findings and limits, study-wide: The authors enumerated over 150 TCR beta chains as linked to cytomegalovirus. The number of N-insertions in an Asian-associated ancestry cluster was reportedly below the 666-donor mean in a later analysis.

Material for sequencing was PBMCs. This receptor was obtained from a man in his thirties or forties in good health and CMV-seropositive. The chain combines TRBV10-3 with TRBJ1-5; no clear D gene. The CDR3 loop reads CAISESGSTQGNQPQHF. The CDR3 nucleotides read TGTGCCATCAGTGAGTCGGGTTCCACTCAGGGCAATCAGCCCCAGCATTTT.